The next 31 T cell receptor beta chains were all read from a single sample in a study of CD8 T cells in Susac syndrome. A quantity of about 0.5 to 1 ug RNA underwent reverse transcription using random hexamers. Each CDR3 protein is one row after TCRdb ran MiXCR on the immunoSEQ multiplex PCR reads. The sample holds approximately 46,000 distinct CDR3 sequences, 92% seen once. The sequenced material came from CD8+ T cells from PBMCs. The source of these receptors is a human donor in good health.

This chain uses TRBV5-6 with TRBJ2-3; 11 nucleotides align to TRBD2. The trim removed 0 bases at V and 6 bases at J, leaving 15 bases unmatched. This CDR3 is 19 amino acids long. Germline CDR1 and CDR2: SGHDT and YYEEEE. CDR3 amino acids: CASSLAKQRLAGQEDTQYF. The CDR3 DNA is TGTGCCAGCAGCTTGGCCAAACAACGACTAGCGGGGCAAGAGGATACGCAGTATTTT.

The chain uses TRBV4-3 and TRBJ2-5, with TRBD1 as a possible D gene (6 bases). From germline, CDR1 is LGHNA and CDR2 YSLEER. The CDR3 sequence is 14 residues long. V was trimmed by 1 base and J by 4 bases, leaving 10 bases between them. This CDR3 reads CASSQVGASETQYF. The CDR3 DNA follows: TGCGCCAGCAGCCAAGTGGGGGCTTCAGAGACCCAGTACTTC.

The count of this clonotype is one. The chain is built from TRBV9 and TRBJ1-1, with TRBD1 matching 7 bases. V lost 1 base to trimming and J lost 5 bases; unmatched junction nucleotides: 8. This CDR3 region has 15 residues. Per the germline V gene, CDR1 is SGDLS and CDR2 is YYNGEE. The chain's CDR3 is CASSVIGTAGTEAFF. CDR3 coding DNA: TGTGCCAGCAGCGTAATTGGGACAGCCGGTACTGAAGCTTTCTTT.

V and J are TRBV21-1 and TRBJ2-1; the table's D gene call, TRBD1, was not cross checked with the DNA. TRBV21-1 is a recognized pseudogene. The length of the CDR3 is 15 residues. The CDR3 protein is CASSNRGGRHNEQFF. The CDR3 DNA sequence: TGTGCCAGCAGCAATAGGGGCGGACGACACAATGAGCAGTTCTTC.

V is TRBV27 and J is TRBJ2-1; no clear D gene. V was cut by 0 bases and J by 6 bases, with 6 bases left in between. Germline V lookup: CDR1 MNHEY, CDR2 SMNVEV (reference sequence). CDR3 size: 13 residues. The CDR3 nucleotides are TGTGCCAGCAGTTTATCGGCAGCCAATGAGCAGTTCTTC. Amino acids: CASSLSAANEQFF.

The J gene is TRBJ2-4, the V gene TRBV21-1; the table gives TRBD1 as D, unverified against the DNA. TRBV21-1 is a pseudogene. The CDR3 spans 15 residues. The CDR3 DNA follows: TGTGCCAGTTCGACCGGGGATAGGCCAAAAAACATTCAGTACTTC. Translated: CASSTGDRPKNIQYF.

This clonotype appeared a single time. V gene TRBV27 combines with J gene TRBJ2-1; the D gene is possibly TRBD2 (7 bases). The V end lost 7 bases, the J end lost 10 bases, and 17 bases lay between the germline ends. The CDR3 covers 13 residues. Germline V CDR1 and CDR2: MNHEY, SMNVEV (reference sequence). Here the CDR3 DNA reads TGTGCCAGCAAGAGGGGGGGAGCACTGGAGCAGTTCTTC. Residues: CASKRGGALEQFF.

This CDR3 is CASSSDPGLAGPQETQYF. The CDR3, as DNA: TGTGCCAGCAGTTCCGATCCGGGACTAGCGGGTCCCCAAGAGACCCAGTACTTC. The J gene is TRBJ2-5, the V gene TRBV6-5, with TRBD2 matching over 12 bases. The CDR3 spans 18 residues. CDR1 MNHEY and CDR2 SVGAGI come from the germline V gene. V was pared by 4 bases and J by 1 base, with 10 bases of the junction left unmatched.

This clonotype was seen a handful of times. A read error may account for a junction end that differs from germline. The chain links TRBV6-2 or TRBV6-3 to TRBJ2-5; the D gene could be TRBD1 or TRBD2 (5 bases each). Per the germline V gene, CDR1 is MNHEY and CDR2 is SVGEGT. CDR3 length: 14 amino acids. The CDR3 nucleotides are TGTGCCAGCAGTGACTCAGGGACGCAAGAGACCCAGTACTTC. Translated, it gives CASSDSGTQETQYF.

The chain is built from TRBV3-1 and TRBJ2-2; 9 bases match TRBD2. Unmatched junction bases numbered 3, after V lost 1 base and J lost 6 bases. Germline CDR1 reads LGHDT; CDR2 reads YNNKEL (reference sequence). The CDR3 runs 15 residues. CDR3 sequence (DNA): TGTGCCAGCAGCCAAGGGACTAGCGTGGCCGGGGAGCTGTTTTTT. Its translation is CASSQGTSVAGELFF.

The chain links TRBV25-1 to TRBJ2-3; 9 bases fit TRBD2. The V and J ends lost 7 bases and 6 bases, in that order; junction bases with no gene match: 26. CDR1 and CDR2 from the germline V gene are MGHDK and SYGVNS. The CDR3 is made up of 20 amino acids. The CDR3 sequence is CASTPCRGLAGMENRDTQYF. The CDR3 nucleotides read TGTGCCAGCACCCCATGCCGTGGGCTAGCGGGAATGGAGAATCGGGATACGCAGTATTTT.

This sequence joins TRBV5-1 and TRBJ2-3; D is tentatively TRBD1 or TRBD2 (5 bases each). The CDR3 length is 16 residues. Between the trimmed V and J ends, which lost 3 bases and 4 bases, there was a span of 18 bases. Germline V CDR1 and CDR2: SGHRS, YFSETQ. The CDR3 nucleotides are TGCGCCAGCAGCTCACTACCGGGACGCGGCGCAGATACGCAGTATTTT. Translated, it gives CASSSLPGRGADTQYF.

This clonotype was detected once. This chain uses TRBV5-6 with TRBJ2-3, with D uncertain. Trimming stripped 0 bases from V and 2 bases from J, with 4 bases between. This CDR3 region has 13 residues. Germline V gene data show CDR1 as SGHDT and CDR2 as YYEEEE. As DNA, the CDR3 is TGTGCCAGCAGCTTGGAAGACACAGATACGCAGTATTTT. It specifies CASSLEDTDTQYF.

The J gene is TRBJ1-1, the V gene TRBV7-6; D might be TRBD1 (6 bases). This CDR3 is built from 18 residues. V was shortened by 0 bases and J by 3 bases, with 20 bases between the two germline ends. The germline V gene encodes CDR1 SGHVS and CDR2 FNYEAQ. In DNA, the CDR3 is TGTGCCAGCAGCTTAGCGATTCCCGACAGGTGGGTGCACACTGAAGCTTTCTTT. Encoded protein: CASSLAIPDRWVHTEAFF.

This clonotype occurred once. The rearrangement joins TRBV6-4 to TRBJ2-3; 8 nucleotides match TRBD1. CDR1 is MRHNA, CDR2 SNTAGT, per germline. With 6 bases clipped from V and 0 bases from J, the junction kept 5 bases outside the gene matches. The CDR3 sequence is 15 residues long. CDR3 sequence reads: CASSYRDRSTDTQYF. The CDR3 DNA follows: TGTGCCAGCAGCTACCGGGACAGGAGCACAGATACGCAGTATTTT.

The chain is built from TRBV11-2 and TRBJ2-1; 11 bases map to TRBD2. The junction had 6 bases not matched to a gene; V was cut back by 8 bases and J by 9 bases. The CDR3 runs to 13 residues. Per the germline V gene, CDR1 is SGHAT and CDR2 is FQNNGV. The CDR3, as DNA: TGTGCCAGCGGACTAGCGGGTATTATTGAGCAGTTCTTC. The encoded protein is CASGLAGIIEQFF.

This clonotype was found once. The chain links TRBV7-6 to TRBJ2-1; 10 bases map to TRBD2. Trimming cost V 1 base and J 2 bases; bases outside gene matches: 5. The CDR3 extends over 17 amino acids. CDR1 is SGHVS and CDR2 is FNYEAQ in the germline V gene. CDR3 DNA sequence: TGTGCCAGCAGCTTAGGCACCACTAGCGGGACCTACAATGAGCAGTTCTTC. It translates to CASSLGTTSGTYNEQFF.

The table lists this clonotype with a count of one. The chain employs TRBV20-1 and TRBJ2-7; 7 bases are shared with TRBD1. With V trimmed by 0 bases and J by 3 bases, 11 bases remained unmatched. The germline V gene has CDR1 DFQATT and CDR2 SNEGSKA (reference sequence). This CDR3 has 16 residues. CDR3 nucleotides: TGCAGTGCTAGAGACCCAGGGGACAGCGCTTTCTACGAGCAGTACTTC. Translated, it gives CSARDPGDSAFYEQYF.

The chain couples TRBV4-1 to TRBJ2-7, with 8 bases fitting TRBD1. The ends lost 1 base at V and 0 bases at J; junction bases unmatched: 8. Germline values: CDR1 MGHRA, CDR2 YSYEKL. The CDR3 loop spans 17 amino acids. CDR3 sequence reads: CASSQASGQDFSYEQYF. Here the CDR3 DNA reads TGCGCCAGCAGCCAAGCCTCGGGACAGGACTTCTCCTACGAGCAGTACTTC.

This clonotype was counted once. The chain is built from TRBV29-1 and TRBJ2-3; D not certain. V lost 5 bases to trimming and J lost 5 bases, with 5 bases between them. This CDR3 is built from 10 residues. The germline gives CDR1 SQVTM, CDR2 ANQGSEA. The CDR3, as DNA: TGCAGCGTTACAATAGATACGCAGTATTTT. As protein: CSVTIDTQYF.

The chain is built from TRBV27 and TRBJ2-2, with D tentatively TRBD1 (6 bases). The germline V and J ends were trimmed by 4 bases and 1 base, with 7 bases remaining between them. This CDR3 region has 14 residues. Germline lookup yields CDR1 MNHEY and CDR2 SMNVEV (reference sequence). The chain's CDR3 is CASSWTVNTGELFF. The CDR3 region has the DNA TGTGCCAGCAGTTGGACAGTGAACACCGGGGAGCTGTTTTTT.

The V gene is TRBV20-1, the J gene TRBJ1-2; D is possibly TRBD1 (5 bases). V lost 0 bases, J lost 3 bases, and 32 bases lay in between. Germline V CDR1 and CDR2: DFQATT, SNEGSKA (reference sequence). CDR3 length: 21 amino acids. CDR3 nucleotide sequence: TGCAGTGCTAGAGATCCTGAAGGGACCGTCCCAGACCCCGGCACGTACTATGGCTACACCTTC. Translating it yields CSARDPEGTVPDPGTYYGYTF.

The chain links TRBV4-3 to TRBJ2-1; no definite D call. V was trimmed by 0 bases and J by 0 bases, leaving 12 bases between them. CDR3 length equals 17 residues. Germline lookup yields CDR1 LGHNA and CDR2 YSLEER. CDR3 bases: TGCGCCAGCAGCCAAGATCGGGCGGCGAGCTCCTACAATGAGCAGTTCTTC. Protein product: CASSQDRAASSYNEQFF.

The chain carries TRBV30 and TRBJ2-7, with TRBD1 matching 7 bases. Germline trimming cut 0 bases from V and 8 bases from J; bases unmatched to any gene: 4. Germline lookup yields CDR1 GTSNPN and CDR2 SVGIG (reference sequence). The CDR3 extends over 12 amino acids. The CDR3 here is CAWSVQGTQQYF. The CDR3 DNA sequence: TGTGCCTGGAGTGTACAGGGGACCCAGCAGTACTTC.

The chain links TRBV5-1 to TRBJ2-3, with D unresolved. Per the germline V gene, CDR1 is SGHRS and CDR2 is YFSETQ. This CDR3 has 16 residues. The V end lost 0 bases, the J end lost 0 bases, and 11 bases lay between the germline ends. CDR3 sequence (DNA): TGCGCCAGCAGCTTGGCTAGTCAGTTTAGCACAGATACGCAGTATTTT. The encoded protein is CASSLASQFSTDTQYF.

J is TRBJ2-6 and V is TRBV6-2 or TRBV6-3; D is unresolved. The CDR3 is 13 amino acids. V was trimmed by 0 bases and J by 3 bases, leaving 0 bases between them. CDR1 and CDR2 from the germline V gene are MNHEY and SVGEGT. The CDR3 spells CASSYSGANVLTF. The CDR3 region has the DNA TGTGCCAGCAGTTACTCTGGGGCCAACGTCCTGACTTTC.

This sequence joins TRBV14 and TRBJ2-7; D is unclear. The CDR3 has 14 residues. Trimming removed 1 base from V and 4 bases from J, with 11 bases in between. In germline, CDR1 is SGHDN, CDR2 FVKESK. CDR3 residues: CASSQAMLPYEQYF. DNA for the CDR3: TGTGCCAGCAGCCAAGCCATGTTGCCTTACGAGCAGTACTTC.

The chain couples TRBV30 to TRBJ2-1, with a possible D match to TRBD1 (8 bases). The V end lost 7 bases, the J end lost 4 bases, and 20 bases lay between the germline ends. The CDR3 contains 15 residues. Per germline, CDR1 GTSNPN and CDR2 SVGIG (reference sequence). The CDR3 spells CASRGDRSAYNEQFF. CDR3 coding DNA: TGTGCCTCCCGGGGGGACAGGAGCGCTTACAATGAGCAGTTCTTC.

V gene TRBV27 combines with J gene TRBJ2-7, with D maybe TRBD1 (5 bases). Trimming removed 10 bases from V and 6 bases from J, with 25 bases in between. This CDR3 contains 15 residues. The germline V gene encodes CDR1 MNHEY and CDR2 SMNVEV (reference sequence). Here the CDR3 DNA reads TGTGCCACTTCACGAGACAGTATTCTCTGGGGCGAGCAGTACTTC. Protein sequence: CATSRDSILWGEQYF.

This sequence joins TRBV18 and TRBJ1-1; D not certain. The ends were cut back, 3 bases at V and 0 bases at J, with 8 bases in the middle. The CDR3 is made up of 14 amino acids. The germline V gene encodes CDR1 KGHSH and CDR2 LQKENI. The CDR3 spells CASSPTGMNTEAFF. The CDR3, as DNA: TGTGCCAGCTCACCCACTGGGATGAACACTGAAGCTTTCTTT.

The chain recombines TRBV7-9 with TRBJ1-2; 10 bases are shared with TRBD1. The ends lost 5 bases at V and 3 bases at J; junction bases unmatched: 12. Germline CDR1 and CDR2: SEHNR and FQNEAQ (reference sequence). The CDR3 runs to 17 residues. CDR3 region: CASSPLASTGGDYGYTF. CDR3 DNA: TGTGCCAGCAGCCCCCTTGCCTCGACAGGGGGCGACTATGGCTACACCTTC.